This T cell receptor (beta chain) was captured in a study of T cell responses to AZD1222 COVID-19 vaccine. Notes on the study in general: Receipt of two AZD1222 doses was followed by a rise in Spike-specific TCR breadth and depth. Most donors were white British and more were female, and clonal diversity was possibly underestimated.

Profiled with immunoSEQ multiplex PCR; TCRdb holds only in-frame clones, not every one. The sample records 100,000 to 150,000 clones, over 75% being singletons. About this clone: Its cognate antigen is unknown.

The specimen was peripheral blood, collected on day 0 of AZD1222 vaccination. This clonotype was obtained from an adult in good health.

CDR3 sequence: CASSYSTGQPYEQYF. The DNA for the CDR3 is TGTGCCAGCAGTTACTCGACTGGGCAACCCTACGAGCAGTACTTC. This chain uses TRBV6-2 or TRBV6-3 with TRBJ2-7, with no clear D. Germline lookup yields CDR1 MNHEY and CDR2 SVGEGT. This CDR3 region has 15 residues. The ends were cut back, 0 bases at V and 2 bases at J, with 11 bases in the middle.